This T cell receptor beta chain was obtained from a study of CD8 T cells in ankylosing spondylitis (dated by TCRdb to 2016 to 2017). Study-wide context: The study profiled T cell receptor beta repertoires in healthy donors and ankylosing spondylitis patients to find disease-linked TCR variants. The full study cohort was made up of 25 ankylosing spondylitis patients and around 100 healthy donors. Peripheral blood was sampled, and synovial fluid was additionally collected from ankylosing spondylitis patients.

The sequencing machine was an Illumina HiSeq 2500. Quantitative 5'-RACE with molecular barcodes was used to prepare TCR beta libraries. In the authors' own workflow: A new computational method based on a probabilistic model of VDJ rearrangement was used to identify disease-linked TCR variants. TCRdb itself trimmed the public reads at Q25 with fastp, ran MiXCR and retained productive beta chains. Records with the same CDR3 protein are collapsed into one entry carrying the most frequent genes and DNA. The V and J calls follow TCRdb's processing rather than the paper's. This sample comprises about 540,000 distinct CDR3 sequences, roughly 13% of them detected only once. The biggest ten clones account for almost 7% of the sample. This clonotype occurred many times. Its antigen is not yet known. No base quality values were provided; no much bigger clone lies one nucleotide off. Paper-wide results and their limitations: Some TCR beta motif variants had previously been reported in synovial fluid and blood of reactive arthritis patients, which suggested common disease-initiation mechanisms. The disease-linked clones were reported as significantly enriched in matched synovial fluid samples from ankylosing spondylitis patients. The disease-linked clones showed a CD8+ phenotype and occurred at relatively low frequencies in peripheral blood. A TCR beta motif of several highly homologous amino acid variants appeared characteristic of blood from ankylosing spondylitis patients.

After removal of 6 bases from V and 5 bases from J, the junction retains 10 bases not matched to a gene. Based on the germline V gene (reference sequence), the CDR1 and CDR2 sequences are DFQATT and SNEGSKA. Including cysteine and phenylalanine, the CDR3 has 14 amino acids. The retained sequence is limited to the CDR3, 42 bases, with the frame set at the first base. The source is a male donor with ankylosing spondylitis. Recombination connected TRBV20-1 to TRBJ1-5; TRBD1 lines up with 7 middle nucleotides. The sequenced material came from blood, either unsorted or a sorted T cell fraction (not recorded which). The CDR3 in this case is CSAQTGSPDQPQHF. The sequenced DNA: TGCAGTGCGCAGACAGGGAGCCCTGATCAGCCCCAGCATTTT.